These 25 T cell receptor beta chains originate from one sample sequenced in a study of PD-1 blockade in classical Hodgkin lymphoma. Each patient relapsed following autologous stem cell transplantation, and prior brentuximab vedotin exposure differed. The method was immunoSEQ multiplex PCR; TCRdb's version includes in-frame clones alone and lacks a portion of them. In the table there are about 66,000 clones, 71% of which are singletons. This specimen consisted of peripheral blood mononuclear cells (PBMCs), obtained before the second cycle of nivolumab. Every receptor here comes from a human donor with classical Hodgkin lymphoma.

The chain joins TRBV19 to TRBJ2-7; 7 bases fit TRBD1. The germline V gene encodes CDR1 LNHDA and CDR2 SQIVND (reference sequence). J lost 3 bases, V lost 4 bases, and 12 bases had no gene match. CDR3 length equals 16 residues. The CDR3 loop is CASSNPQWTGIYEQYF. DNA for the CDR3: TGTGCCAGTAGTAACCCGCAGTGGACAGGAATCTACGAGCAGTACTTC.

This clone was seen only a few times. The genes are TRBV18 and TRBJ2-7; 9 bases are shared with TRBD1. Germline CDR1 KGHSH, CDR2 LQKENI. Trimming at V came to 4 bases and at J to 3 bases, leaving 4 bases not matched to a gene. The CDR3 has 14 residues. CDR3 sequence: CASSQRDRDYEQYF. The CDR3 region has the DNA TGTGCCAGCTCACAAAGGGACAGGGACTACGAGCAGTACTTC.

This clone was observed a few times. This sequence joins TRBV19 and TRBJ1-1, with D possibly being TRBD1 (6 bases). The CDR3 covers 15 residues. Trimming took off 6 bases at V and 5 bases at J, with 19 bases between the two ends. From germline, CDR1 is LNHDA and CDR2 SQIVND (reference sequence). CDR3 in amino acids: CASRGGGGGETEAFF. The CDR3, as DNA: TGTGCCAGTAGGGGAGGAGGGGGGGGCGAGACTGAAGCTTTCTTT.

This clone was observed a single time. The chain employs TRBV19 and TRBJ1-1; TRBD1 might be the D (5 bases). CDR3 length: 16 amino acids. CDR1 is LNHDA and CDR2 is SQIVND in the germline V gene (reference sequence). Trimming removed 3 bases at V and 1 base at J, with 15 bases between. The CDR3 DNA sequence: TGTGCCAGTAGTATCAGATTTGGGGGGAGGAACACTGAAGCTTTCTTT. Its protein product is CASSIRFGGRNTEAFF.

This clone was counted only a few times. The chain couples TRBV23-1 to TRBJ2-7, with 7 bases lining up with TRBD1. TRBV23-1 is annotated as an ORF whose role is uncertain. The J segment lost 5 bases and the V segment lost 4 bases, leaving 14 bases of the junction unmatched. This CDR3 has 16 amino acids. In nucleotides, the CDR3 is TGCGCCAGCAGTCTCTCGACAGGGACGACTGTGGACGAGCAGTACTTC. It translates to CASSLSTGTTVDEQYF.

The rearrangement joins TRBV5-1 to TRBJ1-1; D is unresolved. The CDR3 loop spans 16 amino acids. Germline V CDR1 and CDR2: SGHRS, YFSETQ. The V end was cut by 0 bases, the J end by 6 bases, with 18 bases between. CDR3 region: CASSLAPYGLSAEAFF. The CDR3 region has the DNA TGCGCCAGCAGCTTGGCCCCTTACGGGCTGAGCGCTGAAGCTTTCTTT.

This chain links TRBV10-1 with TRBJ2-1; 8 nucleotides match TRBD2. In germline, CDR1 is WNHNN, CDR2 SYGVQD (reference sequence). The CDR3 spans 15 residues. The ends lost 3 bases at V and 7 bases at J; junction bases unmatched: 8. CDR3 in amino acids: CASSDREGRGNEQFF. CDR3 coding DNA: TGCGCCAGCAGTGATCGGGAGGGCCGGGGGAATGAGCAGTTCTTC.

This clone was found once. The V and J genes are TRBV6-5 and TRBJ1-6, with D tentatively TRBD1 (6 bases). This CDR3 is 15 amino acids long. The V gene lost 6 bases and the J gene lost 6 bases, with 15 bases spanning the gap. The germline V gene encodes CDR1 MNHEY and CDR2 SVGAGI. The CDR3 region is CASRKTGQLNSPLHF. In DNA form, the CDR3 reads TGTGCCAGCAGAAAAACTGGACAGCTTAATTCACCCCTCCACTTT.

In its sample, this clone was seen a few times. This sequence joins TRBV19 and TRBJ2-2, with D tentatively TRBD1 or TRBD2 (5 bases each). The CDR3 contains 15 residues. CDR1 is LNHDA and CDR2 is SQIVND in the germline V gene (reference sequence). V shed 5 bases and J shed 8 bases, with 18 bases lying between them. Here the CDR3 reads CASSSGTIQGGELFF. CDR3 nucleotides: TGTGCCAGTAGTTCCGGGACGATCCAAGGAGGGGAGCTGTTTTTT.

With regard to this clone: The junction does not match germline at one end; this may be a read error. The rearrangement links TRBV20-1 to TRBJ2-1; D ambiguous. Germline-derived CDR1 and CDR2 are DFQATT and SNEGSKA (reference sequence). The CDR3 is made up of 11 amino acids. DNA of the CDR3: TGCAGTGCCCGAGTACACAATGAGCAGCTCTTC. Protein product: CSARVHNEQLF.

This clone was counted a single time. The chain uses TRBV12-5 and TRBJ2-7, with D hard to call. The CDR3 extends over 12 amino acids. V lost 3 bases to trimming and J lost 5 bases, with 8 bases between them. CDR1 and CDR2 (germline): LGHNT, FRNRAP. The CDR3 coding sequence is TGTGCTAGTGGTTTACTTAGGGACGAGCAGTACTTC. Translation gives CASGLLRDEQYF.

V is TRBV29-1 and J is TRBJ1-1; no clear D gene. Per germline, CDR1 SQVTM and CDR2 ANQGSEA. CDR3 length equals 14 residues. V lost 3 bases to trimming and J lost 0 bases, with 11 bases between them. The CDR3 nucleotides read TGCAGCGTTGAGGGTCAGAGGATGAACACTGAAGCTTTCTTT. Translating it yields CSVEGQRMNTEAFF.

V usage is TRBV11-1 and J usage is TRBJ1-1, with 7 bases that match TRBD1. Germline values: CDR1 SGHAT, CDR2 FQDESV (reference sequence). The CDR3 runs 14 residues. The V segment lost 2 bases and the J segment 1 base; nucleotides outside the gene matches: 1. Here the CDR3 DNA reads TGTGCCAGCAGCTTATCAGGGGGGAACACTGAAGCTTTCTTT. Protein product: CASSLSGGNTEAFF.

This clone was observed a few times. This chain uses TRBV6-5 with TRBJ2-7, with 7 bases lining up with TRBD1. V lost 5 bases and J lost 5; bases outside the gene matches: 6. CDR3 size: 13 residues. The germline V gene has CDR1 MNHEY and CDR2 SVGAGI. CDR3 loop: CASSRQGKNEQYF. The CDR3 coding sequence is TGTGCCAGCAGTCGACAGGGTAAAAACGAGCAGTACTTC.

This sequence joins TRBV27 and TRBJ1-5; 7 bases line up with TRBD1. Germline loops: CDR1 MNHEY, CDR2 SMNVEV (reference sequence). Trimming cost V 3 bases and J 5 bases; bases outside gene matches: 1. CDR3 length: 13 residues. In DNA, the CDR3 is TGTGCCAGCAGTTTCGACAGGGATCAGCCCCAGCATTTT. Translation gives CASSFDRDQPQHF.

The CDR3 sequence is CASSWGQGPYEQYF. CDR3 DNA: TGCGCCAGCAGCTGGGGACAGGGACCCTACGAGCAGTACTTC. The rearrangement uses TRBV5-1 and TRBJ2-7, with TRBD1 matching 9 bases. This CDR3 region has 14 residues. The trim removed 3 bases at V and 2 bases at J, leaving 3 bases unmatched. Germline CDR1 is SGHRS and CDR2 is YFSETQ.

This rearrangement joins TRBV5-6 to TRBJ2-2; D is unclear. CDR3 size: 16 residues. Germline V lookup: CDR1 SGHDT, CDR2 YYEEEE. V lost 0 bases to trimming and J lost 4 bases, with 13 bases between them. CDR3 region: CASSLEGLGVTGELFF. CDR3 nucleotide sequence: TGTGCCAGCAGCTTGGAGGGCCTGGGTGTCACCGGGGAGCTGTTTTTT. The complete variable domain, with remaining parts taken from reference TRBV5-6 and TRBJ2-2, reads DAGVTQSPTHLIKTRGQQVTLRCSPKSGHDTVSWYQQALGQGPQFIFQYYEEEERQRGNFPDRFSGHQFPNYSSELNVNALLLGDSALYLCASSLEGLGVTGELFFGEGSRLTVL.

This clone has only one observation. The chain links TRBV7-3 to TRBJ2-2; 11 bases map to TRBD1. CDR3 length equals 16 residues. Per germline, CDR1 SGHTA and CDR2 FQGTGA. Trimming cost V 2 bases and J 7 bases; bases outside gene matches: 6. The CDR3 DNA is TGTGCCAGCAGCTTACCGGGACAGGGGGATGACGGGGAGCTGTTTTTT. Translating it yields CASSLPGQGDDGELFF.

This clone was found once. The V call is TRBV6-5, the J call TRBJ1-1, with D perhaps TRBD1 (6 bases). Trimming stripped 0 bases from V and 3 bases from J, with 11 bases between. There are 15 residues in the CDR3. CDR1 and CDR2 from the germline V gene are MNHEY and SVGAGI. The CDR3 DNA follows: TGTGCCAGCAGTTACTCTTACAGGGTTGACACTGAAGCTTTCTTT. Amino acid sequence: CASSYSYRVDTEAFF.

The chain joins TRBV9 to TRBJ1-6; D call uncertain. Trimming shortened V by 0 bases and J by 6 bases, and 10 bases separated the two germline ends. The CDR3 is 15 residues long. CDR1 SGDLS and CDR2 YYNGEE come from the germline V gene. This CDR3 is CASSVASGSNSPLHF. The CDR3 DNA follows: TGTGCCAGCAGCGTAGCGTCTGGGAGTAATTCACCCCTCCACTTT. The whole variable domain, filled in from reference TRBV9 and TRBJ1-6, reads DSGVTQTPKHLITATGQRVTLRCSPRSGDLSVYWYQQSLDQGLQFLIQYYNGEERAKGNILERFSAQQFPDLHSELNLSSLELGDSALYFCASSVASGSNSPLHFGNGTRLTVT.

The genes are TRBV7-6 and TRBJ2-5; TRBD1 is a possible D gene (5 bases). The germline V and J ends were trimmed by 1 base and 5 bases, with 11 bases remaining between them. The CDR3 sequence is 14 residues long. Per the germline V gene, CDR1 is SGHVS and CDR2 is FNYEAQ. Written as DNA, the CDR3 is TGTGCCAGCAGCTTAGGAACAGGTCCGGAGACCCAGTACTTC. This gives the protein CASSLGTGPETQYF.

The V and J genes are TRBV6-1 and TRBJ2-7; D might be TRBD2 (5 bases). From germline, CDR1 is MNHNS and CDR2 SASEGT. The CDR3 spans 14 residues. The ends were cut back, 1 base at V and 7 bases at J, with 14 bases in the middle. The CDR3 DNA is TGTGCCAGCAGTGAAGGTGGGCAGACGGGAGAGCAGTACTTC. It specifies CASSEGGQTGEQYF.

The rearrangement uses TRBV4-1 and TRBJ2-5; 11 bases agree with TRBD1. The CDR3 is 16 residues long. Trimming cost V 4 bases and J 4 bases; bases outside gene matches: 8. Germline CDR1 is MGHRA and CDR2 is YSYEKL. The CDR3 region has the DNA TGCGCCAGCAGCCGGAACACCGGGACAGGGGGAGAGACCCAGTACTTC. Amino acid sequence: CASSRNTGTGGETQYF.

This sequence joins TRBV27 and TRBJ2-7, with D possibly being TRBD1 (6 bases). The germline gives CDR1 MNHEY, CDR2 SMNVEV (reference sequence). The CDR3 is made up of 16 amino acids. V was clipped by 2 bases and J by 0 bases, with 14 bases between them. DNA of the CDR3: TGTGCCAGCAGTTTAGCGACAGGCTTTAGCTCCTACGAGCAGTACTTC. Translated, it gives CASSLATGFSSYEQYF.

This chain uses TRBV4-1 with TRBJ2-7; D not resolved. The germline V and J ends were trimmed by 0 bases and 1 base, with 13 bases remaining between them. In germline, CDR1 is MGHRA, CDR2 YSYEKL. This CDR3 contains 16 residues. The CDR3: CASSQERRPESYEQYF. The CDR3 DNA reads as TGCGCCAGCAGCCAAGAAAGAAGGCCAGAATCCTACGAGCAGTACTTC.